The 6 T cell receptor beta chains reported below all come from one sample, sequenced in a study of T cells in Graves' hyperthyroidism and ophthalmopathy. Regions amplified from RNA transcripts were the TCR beta CDR3 regions. Primed by the HTBI set, a first-round RT-PCR was run on the TCR CDR3. TCRdb analysed the multiplex PCR reads with MiXCR anew, one entry per CDR3 protein. The sample yields approximately 480,000 distinct CDR3 sequences, less than 25% seen once. The sample consisted of blood. Receptor source: a man in his late teens or twenties with Graves' hyperthyroidism.

This clonotype was detected a few times. The chain recombines TRBV9 with TRBJ2-7, with 7 bases matching TRBD1. Germline values: CDR1 SGDLS, CDR2 YYNGEE. V lost 0 bases, J lost 2 bases, and 5 bases stayed unmatched. This CDR3 is built from 15 residues. The CDR3 here is CASSVGAGGPYEQYF. In DNA form, the CDR3 reads TGTGCCAGCAGCGTAGGAGCAGGGGGTCCCTACGAGCAGTACTTC.

This clonotype was recorded only once. The J gene is TRBJ1-5, the V gene TRBV4-2; 8 bases align to TRBD1. With 4 bases clipped from V and 6 bases from J, the junction kept 11 bases outside the gene matches. Germline V gene sequence: CDR1 LGHNA, CDR2 YNFKEQ. This CDR3 is 16 amino acids long. The CDR3 reads CASSRTGTGFPQPQHF. The CDR3 region has the DNA TGTGCCAGCAGCCGCACCGGGACAGGCTTTCCTCAGCCCCAGCATTTT.

Details on this clonotype: This could be a read error, since a much larger clone is one nucleotide away. This chain links TRBV7-8 with TRBJ1-3; no firm D call. The CDR3 contains 15 residues. V was trimmed by 1 base and J by 0 bases, leaving 7 bases between them. The germline gives CDR1 SGHVS, CDR2 FQNEAQ. The CDR3 region is CASSLVAGSGNTIYF. The CDR3 DNA reads TGTGCCAGCAGCTTAGTCGCAGGCTCTGGAAACACCATATATTTT.

There are many counts of this clonotype. The V call is TRBV12-3 or TRBV12-4, the J call TRBJ1-1; D is unclear. The CDR3 spans 15 residues. The ends were cut back, 2 bases at V and 2 bases at J, with 12 bases in the middle. DNA of the CDR3: TGTGCCAGCAGTTTACCCCCCAGATACAACACTGAAGCTTTCTTT. This gives the protein CASSLPPRYNTEAFF.

This clonotype appeared a few times. CDR3 loop: CASSHGTGMGYTF. The CDR3 nucleotides are TGTGCCAGCAGCCACGGGACAGGAATGGGCTACACCTTC. This sequence joins TRBV3-1 and TRBJ1-2; 8 bases map to TRBD1. Trimming at V came to 3 bases and at J to 8 bases, leaving 5 bases not matched to a gene. Germline V gene data show CDR1 as LGHDT and CDR2 as YNNKEL (reference sequence). The CDR3 is 13 residues long.

This clonotype has more than one count but fewer than ten. CDR3 DNA: TGTGCCATCAGTGAGTCGATGACAGGTACCCGCTATGGCTACACCTTC. Translated: CAISESMTGTRYGYTF. The chain has TRBV10-3 and TRBJ1-2; the D gene is possibly TRBD1 (6 bases). V was pared by 0 bases and J by 4 bases, with 15 bases between. This CDR3 region has 16 residues. CDR1 is ENHRY, CDR2 SYGVKD, per germline.